A single sample is the source of the 28 T cell receptor beta chains below, sequenced in a study of blood T cells in healthy people across ages. A second PCR, run for roughly 7 to 12 cycles, used a sample-barcoded 5' primer plus a J-beta primer mix. TCRdb called the 5' RACE reads again in MiXCR, with one record for every CDR3 protein. The top ten clones hold 20% to 25% of a sample with 1.5 million to 2 million distinct CDR3 sequences, about 39% of them seen once. The sample consisted of blood. The origin of the receptors is a human donor in good health.

V is TRBV12-3 or TRBV12-4 and J is TRBJ2-1; 12 bases align to TRBD2. The V and J ends lost 5 bases and 4 bases, in that order; junction bases with no gene match: 12. CDR3 length: 18 amino acids. CDR3 nucleotides: TGTGCCAGCAGTCCACTAGCGGGGGGCCCCGAATTATACAATGAGCAGTTCTTC. As protein: CASSPLAGGPELYNEQFF.

The chain links TRBV7-2 to TRBJ2-7; 8 bases match TRBD1. This CDR3 comprises 16 residues. The V gene end was trimmed by 0 bases and the J gene end by 0 bases; junction bases not matched to a gene: 4. CDR1 and CDR2 (germline): SGHTA, FQGNSA. CDR3 loop: CASSLAGQVFSYEQYF. The CDR3 DNA sequence: TGTGCCAGCAGCTTAGCGGGACAGGTGTTCTCCTACGAGCAGTACTTC.

The chain couples TRBV5-8 to TRBJ2-1; 7 nucleotides align to TRBD2. Losses at the gene ends were 5 bases for V and 8 bases for J; bases not matched to a gene: 16. Germline loops: CDR1 SGHTS, CDR2 YDEGEE. The CDR3 extends over 16 amino acids. The DNA for the CDR3 is TGTGCCAGCAGACATACCCGGGAGGCGATATTCGATGAGCAGTTCTTC. As protein: CASRHTREAIFDEQFF.

In this sample, this clonotype turned up a few times. The chain employs TRBV28 and TRBJ1-2; a possible D gene is TRBD1 (5 bases). The CDR3 runs to 13 residues. Deletions cut 3 bases from V and 7 bases from J, with 12 bases between. Germline V lookup: CDR1 MDHEN, CDR2 SYDVKM. The CDR3 DNA reads as TGTGCCAGCAGTTTGCAGGGAAGTCTTGGCTACACCTTC. It translates to CASSLQGSLGYTF.

This clonotype showed up just a few times. CDR3 sequence reads: CASSPRASGIGEQFF. CDR3 DNA: TGTGCCAGCAGCCCTCGGGCTAGCGGTATCGGTGAGCAGTTCTTC. The chain recombines TRBV7-2 with TRBJ2-1; 7 bases match TRBD2. This CDR3 is 15 amino acids long. V was pared by 5 bases and J by 9 bases, with 13 bases of the junction left unmatched. From germline, CDR1 is SGHTA and CDR2 FQGNSA.

This clonotype was found many times. The chain uses TRBV20-1 and TRBJ2-5; TRBD2 aligns across 10 bases. V gave up 7 bases and J gave up 4 bases; unmatched junction bases: 6. Germline loops: CDR1 DFQATT, CDR2 SNEGSKA (reference sequence). The length of the CDR3 is 13 residues. DNA for the CDR3: TGCAGTGTCCTTCTAGCGGGGGTAGAGACCCAGTACTTC. Translation: CSVLLAGVETQYF.

This clonotype was observed a handful of times. The chain employs TRBV10-3 and TRBJ2-5; TRBD1 is a possible D gene (5 bases). The germline V gene has CDR1 ENHRY and CDR2 SYGVKD. Trimming stripped 7 bases from V and 5 bases from J, with 20 bases between. CDR3 length equals 15 residues. The CDR3 sequence is CAINVRQSNPETQYF. For the CDR3, the DNA is TGTGCCATCAATGTACGACAGTCCAACCCGGAGACCCAGTACTTC.

The chain carries TRBV18 and TRBJ2-5, with TRBD2 matching over 11 bases. Germline-derived CDR1 and CDR2 are KGHSH and LQKENI. This CDR3 region has 16 residues. J gave up 1 base and V 4 bases, and 5 bases lay outside the gene matches. The CDR3 DNA sequence: TGTGCCAGCTCACAGCGACTAGCGGGGCTCCAAGAGACCCAGTACTTC. This encodes CASSQRLAGLQETQYF.

The chain employs TRBV7-2 and TRBJ2-5; no clear D. V gave up 4 bases and J gave up 0 bases, with 12 bases separating them. The CDR3 is made up of 15 amino acids. Germline CDR1 is SGHTA and CDR2 is FQGNSA. CDR3 sequence reads: CASSSLRAYQETQYF. As DNA, the CDR3 is TGTGCCAGCAGCTCCCTCCGGGCATACCAAGAGACCCAGTACTTC.

The sample holds a few counts of this clonotype. This chain links TRBV9 with TRBJ1-5, with D perhaps matching TRBD1 (5 bases). Germline V lookup: CDR1 SGDLS, CDR2 YYNGEE. This CDR3 spans 16 amino acids. V lost 3 bases to trimming and J lost 0 bases, with 13 bases between them. CDR3 region: CASSDGTTVSNQPQHF. The CDR3 coding sequence is TGTGCCAGCAGCGACGGGACCACAGTTAGCAATCAGCCCCAGCATTTT.

The chain carries TRBV5-1 and TRBJ2-1; possible D gene TRBD1, 5 bases. The CDR3 runs to 13 residues. V lost 4 bases to trimming and J lost 9 bases, with 14 bases between them. Germline lookup yields CDR1 SGHRS and CDR2 YFSETQ. The CDR3 loop reads CASSPRGQSEQFF. For the CDR3, the DNA is TGCGCCAGCAGCCCTAGGGGTCAGAGTGAGCAGTTCTTC.

This clonotype was seen a few times. The chain combines TRBV29-1 with TRBJ2-3, with 7 bases identical to TRBD1. Germline V CDR1 and CDR2: SQVTM, ANQGSEA. The length of the CDR3 is 15 residues. With V trimmed by 5 bases and J by 6 bases, 14 bases remained unmatched. The CDR3 nucleotides read TGCAGCGTTACAGGGGTTGCGCCCTCCACGGATACGCAGTATTTT. It is translated as CSVTGVAPSTDTQYF.

This clonotype was counted between two and nine times. This chain uses TRBV12-3 or TRBV12-4 with TRBJ2-7; 7 bases align to TRBD1. The CDR3 consists of 14 residues. Trimming cost V 2 bases and J 6 bases; bases outside gene matches: 7. The CDR3 DNA is TGTGCCAGCAGTTTAAGCGGCAGGGACAGCGAGCAGTACTTC. Its protein product is CASSLSGRDSEQYF.

The rearrangement joins TRBV25-1 to TRBJ2-3, with D uncertain. CDR1 is MGHDK, CDR2 SYGVNS, per germline. V was pared by 8 bases and J by 3 bases, with 21 bases between. The CDR3 has 16 amino acids. The CDR3 region is CASSPRVGFATDTQYF. The CDR3 DNA reads TGTGCCAGCTCCCCGAGAGTGGGTTTTGCGACAGATACGCAGTATTTT.

The genes are TRBV6-6 and TRBJ2-5; D is undetermined. The germline V gene encodes CDR1 MNHNY and CDR2 SVGAGI (reference sequence). The CDR3 spans 13 residues. V lost 6 bases to trimming and J lost 5 bases, with 13 bases between them. The CDR3 protein is CASRPTVLETQYF. In nucleotides, the CDR3 is TGTGCCAGCAGACCGACGGTGCTGGAGACCCAGTACTTC.

This chain connects TRBV6-2 or TRBV6-3 to TRBJ2-1, with TRBD2 identical over 11 bases. This CDR3 spans 15 amino acids. From germline, CDR1 is MNHEY and CDR2 SVGEGT. Trimming removed 4 bases from V and 5 bases from J; junction bases left unmatched: 4. The CDR3 region has the DNA TGTGCCAGCAGTTTAGCGGGGGGGTATAACAATGAGCAGTTCTTC. Encoded protein: CASSLAGGYNNEQFF.

This clonotype was counted only a few times. The chain employs TRBV29-1 and TRBJ2-5, with D possibly being TRBD2 (7 bases). Trimming shortened V by 6 bases and J by 2 bases, and 16 bases separated the two germline ends. This CDR3 has 14 amino acids. Per the germline V gene, CDR1 is SQVTM and CDR2 is ANQGSEA. CDR3 loop: CSVPGGSRQETQYF. The CDR3 bases are TGCAGCGTCCCGGGGGGCTCGAGGCAAGAGACCCAGTACTTC.

The gene calls are TRBV29-1 and TRBJ1-1; tentatively, D is TRBD1 (6 bases). V lost 5 bases, J lost 5 bases, and 18 bases lay in between. The CDR3 sequence is 14 residues long. Germline CDR1 is SQVTM and CDR2 is ANQGSEA. CDR3 nucleotides: TGCAGCGTTTCCCGAGGGACAAGTAGGACTGAAGCTTTCTTT. As protein: CSVSRGTSRTEAFF. The whole variable domain, remainder taken from reference TRBV29-1 and TRBJ1-1, is SAVISQKPSRDICQRGTSLTIQCQVDSQVTMMFWYRQQPGQSLTLIATANQGSEATYESGFVIDKFPISRPNLTFSTLTVSNMSPEDSSIYLCSVSRGTSRTEAFFGQGTRLTVV.

The chain carries TRBV5-1 and TRBJ1-4; D ambiguous. The length of the CDR3 is 16 residues. The V gene's germline CDR1 is SGHRS and CDR2 YFSETQ. V shed 0 bases and J shed 0 bases, with 9 bases lying between them. The CDR3 DNA is TGCGCCAGCAGCTTGGTTGCGCAGCCAACTAATGAAAAACTGTTTTTT. Amino acids: CASSLVAQPTNEKLFF.

The chain recombines TRBV5-1 with TRBJ2-7; TRBD2 agrees at 10 bases. From germline, CDR1 is SGHRS and CDR2 YFSETQ. The length of the CDR3 is 14 residues. After removal of 4 bases from V and 6 bases from J, the junction contained 7 bases not matched to a gene. The CDR3 DNA reads TGCGCCAGCAGCCCAGGACTAGCGGAAACCGAGCAGTACTTC. This encodes CASSPGLAETEQYF.

The chain employs TRBV7-2 and TRBJ2-2; TRBD1 might be the D (7 bases). The CDR3 runs 18 residues. The V gene's germline CDR1 is SGHTA and CDR2 FQGNSA. V lost 5 bases and J lost 1, with 20 bases in between. The CDR3 DNA is TGTGCCAGCAGCCCCAGTGGTTCAGGGGGGAGGAACACCGGGGAGCTGTTTTTT. Translation: CASSPSGSGGRNTGELFF.

The CDR3 here is CAISESWTADPLTDTQYF. The CDR3 DNA sequence: TGTGCCATCAGTGAGTCCTGGACGGCCGACCCACTCACAGATACGCAGTATTTT. J is TRBJ2-3 and V is TRBV10-3, with D unclear. The CDR3 is 18 amino acids. The V gene lost 0 bases and the J gene lost 2 bases, with 18 bases spanning the gap. Germline V gene data show CDR1 as ENHRY and CDR2 as SYGVKD.

This clonotype was seen only a few times. The chain couples TRBV7-2 to TRBJ1-2; 9 nucleotides line up with TRBD1. The V and J ends lost 3 bases and 4 bases, in that order; junction bases with no gene match: 21. The CDR3 spans 20 residues. Germline V lookup: CDR1 SGHTA, CDR2 FQGNSA. DNA for the CDR3: TGTGCCAGCAGCTTTCTACCCGGACTTCAAGGACAGGGGAGTGGCTATGGCTACACCTTC. Its protein is CASSFLPGLQGQGSGYGYTF.

Comments on this clonotype: Sequence at one end of the junction differs from germline and may be a read error. The genes are TRBV7-8 and TRBJ2-7; tentatively, D is TRBD1 or TRBD2 (5 bases each). The better agreement between TRBJ2-5 and the DNA end casts doubt on the J call. CDR3 length: 13 amino acids. Germline CDR1 reads SGHVS; CDR2 reads FQNEAQ. The CDR3 here is CVSRERGQETQYF. The CDR3 coding sequence is TGTGTCAGCAGAGAGAGGGGTCAGGAGACCCAGTACTTC.

V is TRBV27 and J is TRBJ1-2; 9 bases match TRBD1. This CDR3 has 16 amino acids. Germline loops: CDR1 MNHEY, CDR2 SMNVEV (reference sequence). V lost 7 bases, J lost 2 bases, and 11 bases stayed unmatched. The DNA for the CDR3 is TGTGCCAGCAAGAGTGAGGGGACAGGGCTCAACTATGGCTACACCTTC. Its translation: CASKSEGTGLNYGYTF.

The chain combines TRBV12-3 or TRBV12-4 with TRBJ2-3; D remains ambiguous. The V gene lost 2 bases and the J gene lost 8 bases, with 11 bases spanning the gap. CDR3 length equals 13 residues. CDR3: CASSLRAPATQYF. DNA for the CDR3: TGTGCCAGCAGTTTAAGGGCGCCAGCTACGCAGTATTTT.

There are a few counts of this clonotype. The chain links TRBV7-3 to TRBJ2-7, with D tentatively TRBD1 (6 bases). Deletions cut 5 bases from V and 0 bases from J, with 14 bases between. CDR1 and CDR2 from the germline V gene are SGHTA and FQGTGA. The CDR3 sequence is 15 residues long. The CDR3 sequence is CASSPRGDSSYEQYF. Here the CDR3 DNA reads TGTGCCAGCAGCCCCAGGGGAGACAGCTCCTACGAGCAGTACTTC.

In this sample, this clonotype turned up a few times. This sequence joins TRBV20-1 and TRBJ2-7; 7 nucleotides agree with TRBD2. Per germline, CDR1 DFQATT and CDR2 SNEGSKA (reference sequence). The V segment lost 3 bases and the J segment 1 base; nucleotides outside the gene matches: 6. CDR3 length: 14 amino acids. CDR3 region: CSASEGRGSYEQYF. CDR3 nucleotide sequence: TGCAGTGCTAGTGAGGGGCGGGGGTCCTACGAGCAGTACTTC.